The clone carrying this T cell receptor (beta chain) was picked up many times. The CDR3 consists of 17 residues. The germline V and J ends were trimmed by 0 bases and 1 base, with 17 bases remaining between them. CDR1 and CDR2 (germline): SGHRS, YFSETQ. In building TCR beta libraries, iRepertoire HTBI primers were used together with Arm-PCR of CDR3 regions. TCRdb re-derived calls from the multiplex PCR reads in MiXCR, one entry per CDR3 protein. The sample includes about 330,000 distinct CDR3 sequences, around 15% seen only once; the top ten take 20%. This sample was taken from a study of regulatory T cells in long-lasting Graves disease. Time point meaning: newly diagnosed GD, antithyroid drugs for less than 3 months. The TCR library was made from RNA extracted from PBMCs. The data were also submitted as part of a second study, on T cells in Graves' hyperthyroidism and ophthalmopathy.

The sample in question was peripheral blood mononuclear cells (PBMCs), obtained at new diagnosis, from a patient treated with antithyroid drugs. V usage is TRBV5-1 and J usage is TRBJ2-7; D possibly uses TRBD1 or TRBD2 (6 bases each). The sequence came from a woman in her late teens or twenties with Graves disease. The CDR3 DNA sequence: TGCGCCAGCAGCTTGGCCGGGGGCGGAAGGCAGTCCTACGAGCAGTACTTC. It translates to CASSLAGGGRQSYEQYF.